This T cell receptor (beta chain) was found in a study of T-cell memory formation after mild COVID-19. CDR3 length equals 14 residues. Trimming removed 4 bases from V and 0 bases from J; junction bases left unmatched: 1. Germline values: CDR1 SGHRS, CDR2 YFSETQ. This clonotype showed up many times. In TCRdb, the 5' RACE reads were re-called with MiXCR into one record per CDR3 protein. The sample includes fewer than 150,000 distinct CDR3 sequences, roughly 6% of them seen just once. The origin of this receptor is an adult woman who had mild COVID-19 (a few samples of this study predate the infection). Cell type and time point are not known. Sequenced sample: PBMCs or a T cell subset sorted from them (not recorded which). The chain uses TRBV5-1 and TRBJ1-1; 9 positions agree with TRBD1. The DNA for the CDR3 is TGCGCCAGCAGCGACAGGGGGATGAACACTGAAGCTTTCTTT. Translating gives CASSDRGMNTEAFF.